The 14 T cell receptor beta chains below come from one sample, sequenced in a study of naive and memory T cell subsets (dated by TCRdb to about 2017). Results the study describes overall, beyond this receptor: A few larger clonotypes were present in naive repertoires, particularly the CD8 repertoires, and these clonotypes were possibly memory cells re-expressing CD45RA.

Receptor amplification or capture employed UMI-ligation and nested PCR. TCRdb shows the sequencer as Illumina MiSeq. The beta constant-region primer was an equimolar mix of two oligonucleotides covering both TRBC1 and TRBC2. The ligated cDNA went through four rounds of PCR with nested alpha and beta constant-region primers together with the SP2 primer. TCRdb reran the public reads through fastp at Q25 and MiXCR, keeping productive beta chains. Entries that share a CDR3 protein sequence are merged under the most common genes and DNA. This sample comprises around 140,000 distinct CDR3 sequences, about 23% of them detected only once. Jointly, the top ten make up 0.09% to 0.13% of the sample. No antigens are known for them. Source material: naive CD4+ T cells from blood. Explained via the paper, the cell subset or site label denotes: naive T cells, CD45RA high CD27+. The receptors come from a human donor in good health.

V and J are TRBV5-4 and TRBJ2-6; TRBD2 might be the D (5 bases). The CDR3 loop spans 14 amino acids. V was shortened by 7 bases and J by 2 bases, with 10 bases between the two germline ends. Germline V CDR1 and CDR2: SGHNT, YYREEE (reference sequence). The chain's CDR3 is CASGSRAGANVLTF. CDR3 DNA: TGTGCCAGCGGGAGTAGGGCTGGGGCCAACGTCCTGACTTTC.

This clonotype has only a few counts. The CDR3 spells CASSQAMNTEAFF. The CDR3 bases are TGTGCCAGCAGCCAGGCGATGAACACTGAAGCTTTCTTT. The V call is TRBV11-2, the J call TRBJ1-1, with D hard to call. V was clipped by 5 bases and J by 0 bases, with 7 bases between them. Germline V gene sequence: CDR1 SGHAT, CDR2 FQNNGV. There are 13 residues in the CDR3.

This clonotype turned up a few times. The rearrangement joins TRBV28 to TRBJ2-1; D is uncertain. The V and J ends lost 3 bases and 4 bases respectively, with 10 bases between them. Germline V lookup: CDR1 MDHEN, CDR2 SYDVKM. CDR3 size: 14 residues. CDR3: CASSLYRVYNEQFF. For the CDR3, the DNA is TGTGCCAGCAGTTTGTATCGCGTATACAATGAGCAGTTCTTC.

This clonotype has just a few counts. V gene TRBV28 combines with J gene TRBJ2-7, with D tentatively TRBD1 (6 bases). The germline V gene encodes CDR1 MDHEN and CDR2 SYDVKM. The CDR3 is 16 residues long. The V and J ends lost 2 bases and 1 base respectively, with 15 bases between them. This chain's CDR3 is CASSLVTRDTSYEQYF. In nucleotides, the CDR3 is TGTGCCAGCAGTTTAGTTACCAGGGACACATCCTACGAGCAGTACTTC.

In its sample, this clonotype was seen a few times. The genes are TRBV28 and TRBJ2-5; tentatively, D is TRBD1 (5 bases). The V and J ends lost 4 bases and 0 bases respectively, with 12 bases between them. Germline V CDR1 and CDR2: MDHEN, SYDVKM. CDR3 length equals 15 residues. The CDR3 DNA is TGTGCCAGCAGTTCGCTCAGGGATTACCAAGAGACCCAGTACTTC. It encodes CASSSLRDYQETQYF.

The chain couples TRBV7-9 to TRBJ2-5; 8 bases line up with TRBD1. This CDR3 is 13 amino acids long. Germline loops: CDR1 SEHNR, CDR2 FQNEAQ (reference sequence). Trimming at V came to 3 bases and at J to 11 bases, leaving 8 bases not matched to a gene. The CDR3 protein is CASSLEGQAMQYF. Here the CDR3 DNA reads TGTGCCAGCAGCTTGGAGGGACAGGCAATGCAGTACTTC.

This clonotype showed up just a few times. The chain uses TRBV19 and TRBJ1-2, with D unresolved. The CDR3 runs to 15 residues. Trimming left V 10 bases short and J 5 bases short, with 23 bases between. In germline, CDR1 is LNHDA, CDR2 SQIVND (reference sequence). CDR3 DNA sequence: TGTGCCACCTACACCATTGGGCCAGATCGATATGGCTACACCTTC. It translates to CATYTIGPDRYGYTF. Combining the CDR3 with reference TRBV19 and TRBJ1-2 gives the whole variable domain DGGITQSPKYLFRKEGQNVTLSCEQNLNHDAMYWYRQDPGQGLRLIYYSQIVNDFQKGDIAEGYSVSREKKESFPLTVTSAQKNPTAFYLCATYTIGPDRYGYTFGSGTRLTVV.

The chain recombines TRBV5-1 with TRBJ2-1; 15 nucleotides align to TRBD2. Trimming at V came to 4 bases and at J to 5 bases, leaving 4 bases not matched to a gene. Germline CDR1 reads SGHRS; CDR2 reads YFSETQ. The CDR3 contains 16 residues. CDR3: CASSAGLAGGDNEQFF. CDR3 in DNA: TGCGCCAGCAGCGCTGGACTAGCGGGAGGGGACAATGAGCAGTTCTTC.

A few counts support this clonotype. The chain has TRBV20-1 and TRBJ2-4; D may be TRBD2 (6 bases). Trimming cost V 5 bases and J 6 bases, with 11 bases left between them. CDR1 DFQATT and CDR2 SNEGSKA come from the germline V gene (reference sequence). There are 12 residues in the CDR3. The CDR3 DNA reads TGCAGTGCTCCAGGGCGGGGAAACATTCAGTACTTC. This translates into CSAPGRGNIQYF.

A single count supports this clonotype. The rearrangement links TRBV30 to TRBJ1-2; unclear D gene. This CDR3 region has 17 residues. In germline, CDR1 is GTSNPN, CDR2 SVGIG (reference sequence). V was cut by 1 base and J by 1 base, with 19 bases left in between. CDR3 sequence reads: CAWSATLILDVNYGYTF. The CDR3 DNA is TGTGCCTGGAGTGCAACTTTAATTTTGGACGTTAACTATGGCTACACCTTC.

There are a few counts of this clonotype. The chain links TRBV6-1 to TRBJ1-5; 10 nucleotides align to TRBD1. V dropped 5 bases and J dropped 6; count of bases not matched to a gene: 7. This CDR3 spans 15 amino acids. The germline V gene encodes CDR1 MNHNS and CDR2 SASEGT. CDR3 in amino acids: CASSWTGTGVQPQHF. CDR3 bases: TGTGCCAGCAGTTGGACCGGGACAGGGGTTCAGCCCCAGCATTTT.

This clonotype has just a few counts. For the CDR3, the DNA is TGTGCCAGCAGTCGCTCCGGGACCGTGAGACTCTCCTACGAGCAGTACTTC. Protein product: CASSRSGTVRLSYEQYF. This chain joins TRBV6-5 and TRBJ2-7; TRBD1 or TRBD2 may be the D gene (5 bases each). This CDR3 region has 17 residues. CDR1 and CDR2 from the germline V gene are MNHEY and SVGAGI. V shed 5 bases and J shed 0 bases, with 20 bases lying between them.

The CDR3 nucleotides read TGTGCCTGGAGTCCTAGGGTTGATGAGCAGTTCTTC. Protein sequence: CAWSPRVDEQFF. The chain couples TRBV30 to TRBJ2-1; D is ambiguous. Germline V gene lookup returns CDR1 GTSNPN and CDR2 SVGIG (reference sequence). V was pared by 2 bases and J by 8 bases, with 10 bases between. There are 12 residues in the CDR3.

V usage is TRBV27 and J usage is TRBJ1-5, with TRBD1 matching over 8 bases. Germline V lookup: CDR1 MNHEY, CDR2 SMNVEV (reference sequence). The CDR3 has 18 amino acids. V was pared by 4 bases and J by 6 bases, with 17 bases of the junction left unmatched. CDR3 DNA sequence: TGTGCCAGCAGTTCATCCCGCGGACAGGGAGGAGTGGGTCAGCCCCAGCATTTT. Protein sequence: CASSSSRGQGGVGQPQHF.